This T cell receptor (beta chain) emerged from a study of radiotherapy plus CTLA-4 blockade in lung cancer. Profiled with immunoSEQ multiplex PCR; TCRdb holds only in-frame clones, not every one. The sample has 80,000 to 100,000 clones, 80% to 85% seen once. This clone appeared a single time. The CDR3 sequence is 13 residues long. Germline V lookup: CDR1 SGDLS, CDR2 YYNGEE. Trimming cost V 4 bases and J 4 bases, with 9 bases left between them. The chain employs TRBV9 and TRBJ2-1, with a tentative D call TRBD2 (5 bases). This sample comprised peripheral blood, obtained from a patient treated with radiotherapy plus ipilimumab. This clonotype was sampled from a human donor with non-small cell lung cancer who had a partial response to radiotherapy plus ipilimumab. The CDR3 sequence: CASSTREYNEQFF. The CDR3 bases are TGTGCCAGCAGCACTAGAGAATACAATGAGCAGTTCTTC.